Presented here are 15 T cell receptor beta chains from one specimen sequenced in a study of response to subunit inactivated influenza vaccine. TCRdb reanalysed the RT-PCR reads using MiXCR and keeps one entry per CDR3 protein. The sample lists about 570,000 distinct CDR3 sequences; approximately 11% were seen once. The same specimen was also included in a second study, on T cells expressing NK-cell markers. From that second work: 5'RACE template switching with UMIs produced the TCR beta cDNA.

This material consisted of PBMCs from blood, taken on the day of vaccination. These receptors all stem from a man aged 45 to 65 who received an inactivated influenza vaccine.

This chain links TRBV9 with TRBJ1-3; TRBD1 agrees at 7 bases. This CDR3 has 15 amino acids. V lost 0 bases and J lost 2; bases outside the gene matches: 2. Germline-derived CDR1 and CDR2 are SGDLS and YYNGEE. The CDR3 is CASSVGQGPGNTIYF. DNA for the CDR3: TGTGCCAGCAGCGTAGGACAGGGTCCTGGAAACACCATATATTTT. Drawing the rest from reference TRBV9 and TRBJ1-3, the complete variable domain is DSGVTQTPKHLITATGQRVTLRCSPRSGDLSVYWYQQSLDQGLQFLIQYYNGEERAKGNILERFSAQQFPDLHSELNLSSLELGDSALYFCASSVGQGPGNTIYFGEGSWLTVV.

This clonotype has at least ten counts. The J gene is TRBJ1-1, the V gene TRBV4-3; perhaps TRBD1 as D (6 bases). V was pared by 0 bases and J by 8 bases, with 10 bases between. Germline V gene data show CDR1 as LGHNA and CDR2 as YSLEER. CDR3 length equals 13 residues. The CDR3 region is CASSQEGRGEAFF. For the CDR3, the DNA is TGCGCCAGCAGCCAAGAGGGCAGGGGAGAAGCTTTCTTT.

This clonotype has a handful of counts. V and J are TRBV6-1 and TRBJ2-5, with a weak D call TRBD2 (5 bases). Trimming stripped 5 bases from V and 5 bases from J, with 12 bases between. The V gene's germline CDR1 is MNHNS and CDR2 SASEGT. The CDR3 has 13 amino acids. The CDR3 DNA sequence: TGTGCCAGCAGTAAACTAGTTAGGGAGACCCAGTACTTC. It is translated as CASSKLVRETQYF.

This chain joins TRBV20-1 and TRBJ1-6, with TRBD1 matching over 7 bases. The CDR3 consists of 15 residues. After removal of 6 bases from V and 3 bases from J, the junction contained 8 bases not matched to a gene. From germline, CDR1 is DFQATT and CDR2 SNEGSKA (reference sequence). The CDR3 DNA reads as TGCAGTGCCCCAATGGGGACAGACTATAATTCACCCCTCCACTTT. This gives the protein CSAPMGTDYNSPLHF.

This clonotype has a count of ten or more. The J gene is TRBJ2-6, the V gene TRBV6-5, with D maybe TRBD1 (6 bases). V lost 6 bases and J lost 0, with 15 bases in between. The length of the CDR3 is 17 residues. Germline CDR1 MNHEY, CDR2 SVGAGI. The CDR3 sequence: CASSLLTGFSGANVLTF. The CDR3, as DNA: TGTGCCAGCAGCTTATTGACAGGCTTCTCTGGGGCCAACGTCCTGACTTTC.

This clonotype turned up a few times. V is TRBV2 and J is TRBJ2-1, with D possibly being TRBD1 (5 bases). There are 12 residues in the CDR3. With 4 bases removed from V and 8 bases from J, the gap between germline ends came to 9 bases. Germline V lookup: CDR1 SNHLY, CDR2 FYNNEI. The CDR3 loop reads CASSGPGHEQFF. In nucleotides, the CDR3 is TGTGCCAGCAGTGGTCCAGGGCATGAGCAGTTCTTC.

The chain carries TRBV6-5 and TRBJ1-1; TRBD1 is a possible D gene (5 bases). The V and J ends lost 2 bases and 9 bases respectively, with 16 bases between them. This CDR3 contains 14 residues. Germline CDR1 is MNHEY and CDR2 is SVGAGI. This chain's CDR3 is CASSYRGGSTKAFF. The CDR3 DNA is TGTGCCAGCAGTTACAGGGGAGGTTCGACCAAAGCTTTCTTT.

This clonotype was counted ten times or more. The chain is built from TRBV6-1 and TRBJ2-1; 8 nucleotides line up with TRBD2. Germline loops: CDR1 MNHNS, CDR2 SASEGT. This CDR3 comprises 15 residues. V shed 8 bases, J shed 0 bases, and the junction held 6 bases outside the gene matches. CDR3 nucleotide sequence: TGTGCCAGCCGGGAGGGAGTCTACTCCTACAATGAGCAGTTCTTC. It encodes CASREGVYSYNEQFF.

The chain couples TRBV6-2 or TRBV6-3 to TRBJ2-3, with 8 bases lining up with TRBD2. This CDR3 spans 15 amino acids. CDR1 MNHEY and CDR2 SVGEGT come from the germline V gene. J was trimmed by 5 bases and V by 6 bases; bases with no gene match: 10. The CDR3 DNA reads TGTGCCAGCAGGCCCCGTTGGACTAGCCTAGATACGCAGTATTTT. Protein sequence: CASRPRWTSLDTQYF.

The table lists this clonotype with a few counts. CDR3 protein: CASSPTGVSYTF. In nucleotides, the CDR3 is TGTGCCAGCTCACCGACAGGGGTGAGCTACACCTTC. The chain links TRBV18 to TRBJ1-2, with TRBD1 identical over 8 bases. The CDR3 extends over 12 amino acids. Germline V gene lookup returns CDR1 KGHSH and CDR2 LQKENI. Trimming at V came to 3 bases and at J to 9 bases, leaving 3 bases not matched to a gene.

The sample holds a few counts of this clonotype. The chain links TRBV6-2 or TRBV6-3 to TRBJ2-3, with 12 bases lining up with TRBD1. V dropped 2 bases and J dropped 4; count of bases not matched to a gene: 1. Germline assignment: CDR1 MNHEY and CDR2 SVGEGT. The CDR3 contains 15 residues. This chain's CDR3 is CASSYGTGGADTQYF. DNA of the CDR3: TGTGCCAGCAGTTACGGGACAGGGGGCGCAGATACGCAGTATTTT.

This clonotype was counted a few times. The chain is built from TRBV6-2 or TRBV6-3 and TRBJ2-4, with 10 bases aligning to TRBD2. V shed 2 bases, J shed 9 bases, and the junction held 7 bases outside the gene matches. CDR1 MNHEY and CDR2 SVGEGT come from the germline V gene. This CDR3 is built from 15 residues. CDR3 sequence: CASSYGVTSGLIQYF. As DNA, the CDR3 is TGTGCCAGCAGTTACGGTGTGACTAGCGGGCTCATTCAGTACTTC.

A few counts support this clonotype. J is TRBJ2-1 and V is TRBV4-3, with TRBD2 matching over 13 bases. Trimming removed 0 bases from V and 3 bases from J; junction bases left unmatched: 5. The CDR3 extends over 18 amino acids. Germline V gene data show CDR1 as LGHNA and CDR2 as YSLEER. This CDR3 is CASSQDHGLAGVYNEQFF. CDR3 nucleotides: TGCGCCAGCAGCCAAGACCACGGACTAGCGGGAGTCTACAATGAGCAGTTCTTC.

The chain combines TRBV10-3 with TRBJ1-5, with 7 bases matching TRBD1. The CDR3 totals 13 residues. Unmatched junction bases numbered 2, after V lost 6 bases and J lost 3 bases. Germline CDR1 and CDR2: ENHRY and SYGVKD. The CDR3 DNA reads TGTGCCATCAGGGGACAGCCCAATCAGCCCCAGCATTTT. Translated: CAIRGQPNQPQHF.

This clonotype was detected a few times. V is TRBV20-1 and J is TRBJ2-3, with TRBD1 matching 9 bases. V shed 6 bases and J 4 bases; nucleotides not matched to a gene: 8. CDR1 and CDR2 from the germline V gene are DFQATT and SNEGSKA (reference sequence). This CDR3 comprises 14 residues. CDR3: CSASGQGPADTQYF. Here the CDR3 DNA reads TGCAGTGCCAGCGGACAGGGGCCCGCAGATACGCAGTATTTT.